This T cell receptor beta chain is from a study of T cell clonality in common variable immunodeficiency. Broader study findings: Reportedly, TCR beta sequences from common variable immunodeficiency showed fewer deletions and N-nucleotide insertions. Patient heterogeneity in the CVID cohort limited correlations between repertoire features and clinical complications.

Method: immunoSEQ multiplex PCR; TCRdb's copy keeps in-frame clones and lacks some. The sample contains 25,000 to 30,000 clones, none of them singletons. The CDR3 totals 14 residues. Trimming cost V 4 bases and J 0 bases, with 9 bases left between them. In germline, CDR1 is SEHNR, CDR2 FQNEAQ (reference sequence). Concerning this clone: Its antigen is as yet unknown. The CDR3 end falls 3 residues outside the read, so it is completed with the germline J gene.

This receptor was taken from a human donor with common variable immunodeficiency. Input material: peripheral blood mononuclear cells. The chain links TRBV7-9 to TRBJ1-2; TRBD1 is a possible D gene (5 bases). CDR3 DNA, as far as it was read: TGTGCCAGCAGCTCTCGGGGGACTAACTATGGC. This gives the protein CASSSRGTNYG. The whole CDR3 region reads CASSSRGTNYGYTF. Full variable domain (outside the CDR3, taken from reference TRBV7-9 and TRBJ1-2): DTGVSQNPRHKITKRGQNVTFRCDPISEHNRLYWYRQTLGQGPEFLTYFQNEAQLEKSRLLSDRFSAERPKGSFSTLEIQRTEQGDSAMYLCASSSRGTNYGYTFGSGTRLTVV.